This entry features one TCR beta chain sequence. Method: immunoSEQ multiplex PCR; TCRdb's copy keeps in-frame clones and lacks some. Counted here are about 89,000 clones, roughly 84% occurring once; the ten biggest clones make up less than 2.5%. This record belongs to a study of control samples from healthy donors and cancer patients. V was cut by 9 bases and J by 1 base, with 22 bases left in between. Germline-derived CDR1 and CDR2 are LNHDA and SQIVND (reference sequence). CDR3 length: 17 residues. The sequencing sample was made of blood. The rearrangement joins TRBV19 to TRBJ1-5; D might be TRBD1 (6 bases). The sequence derives from a woman aged 40 to 50 in good health. The CDR3 reads CASNIPPYRASNQPQHF. The CDR3, as DNA: TGTGCCAGCAATATCCCCCCCTACAGGGCGAGCAATCAGCCCCAGCATTTT.